A single sample gave rise to the 19 T cell receptor beta chains below, sequenced in a study of blood T cell repertoires in COVID-19. This table comes from immunoSEQ multiplex PCR, and its TCRdb copy is limited to in-frame clones, with some not included. The sample has about 24,000 clones, around 83% seen once. Sample: peripheral blood. Receptor source: a human donor in a cohort sampled during active COVID-19.

The chain employs TRBV19 and TRBJ2-7, with D possibly matching TRBD1 (6 bases). CDR1 is LNHDA, CDR2 SQIVND, per germline (reference sequence). This CDR3 contains 13 residues. Trimming took off 5 bases at V and 3 bases at J, with 11 bases between the two ends. The CDR3 DNA reads TGTGCCAGTAGTTCCCGGGACATCTACGAGCAGTACTTC. Protein: CASSSRDIYEQYF.

The chain recombines TRBV7-2 with TRBJ2-7, with 9 bases aligning to TRBD1. With V trimmed by 0 bases and J by 2 bases, 5 bases remained unmatched. The CDR3 consists of 16 residues. The V gene's germline CDR1 is SGHTA and CDR2 FQGNSA. The CDR3 DNA is TGTGCCAGCAGCTTAGCCTCACAGGGGGCCCCCTACGAGCAGTACTTC. It codes for CASSLASQGAPYEQYF.

J is TRBJ1-6 and V is TRBV18, with 9 bases lining up with TRBD1. The germline V gene encodes CDR1 KGHSH and CDR2 LQKENI. Unmatched junction bases numbered 7, after V lost 0 bases and J lost 7 bases. The CDR3 is 17 amino acids. The CDR3 here is CASSPPGQGNSNSPLHF. For the CDR3, the DNA is TGTGCCAGCTCACCACCAGGACAGGGGAACTCGAATTCACCCCTCCACTTT. The complete variable domain, with remaining parts taken from reference TRBV18 and TRBJ1-6, reads NAGVMQNPRHLVRRRGQEARLRCSPMKGHSHVYWYRQLPEEGLKFMVYLQKENIIDESGMPKERFSAEFPKEGPSILRIQQVVRGDSAAYFCASSPPGQGNSNSPLHFGNGTRLTVT.

V gene TRBV6-1 combines with J gene TRBJ2-3; 8 positions match TRBD1. V was clipped by 3 bases and J by 2 bases; unmatched bases: 7. This CDR3 region has 16 residues. Germline CDR1 and CDR2: MNHNS and SASEGT. CDR3 residues: CASSDPGQALTDTQYF. In DNA form, the CDR3 reads TGTGCCAGCAGTGATCCGGGACAGGCACTCACAGATACGCAGTATTTT.

This rearrangement joins TRBV6-5 to TRBJ2-1; 9 bases fit TRBD1. V lost 4 bases and J lost 6; bases outside the gene matches: 4. Germline-derived CDR1 and CDR2 are MNHEY and SVGAGI. CDR3 size: 14 residues. CDR3 DNA sequence: TGTGCCAGCAGTTTAGACAGGGGGACCAATGAGCAGTTCTTC. Its protein product is CASSLDRGTNEQFF.

This clone has more than one count but fewer than ten. The V and J genes are TRBV5-5 and TRBJ1-2; no clear D gene. Germline V lookup: CDR1 SGHKS, CDR2 YYEKEE (reference sequence). This CDR3 is 14 amino acids long. Trimming left V 0 bases short and J 8 bases short, with 14 bases between. The CDR3 DNA sequence: TGTGCCAGCAGCTTGGATGCTCTCCCCGGGGGCTACACCTTC. It is translated as CASSLDALPGGYTF.

Judged by abundance, this clone is medium-sized. The chain joins TRBV29-1 to TRBJ1-5; perhaps TRBD1 as D (5 bases). CDR3 size: 13 residues. Germline lookup yields CDR1 SQVTM and CDR2 ANQGSEA. V was clipped by 4 bases and J by 4 bases, with 11 bases between them. In DNA form, the CDR3 reads TGCAGCGTTGCAAAAGGGGTTAATCAGCCCCAGCATTTT. This gives the protein CSVAKGVNQPQHF.

V gene TRBV6-5 combines with J gene TRBJ1-2; 11 bases are shared with TRBD1. V was clipped by 2 bases and J by 10 bases; unmatched bases: 6. The length of the CDR3 is 14 residues. In germline, CDR1 is MNHEY, CDR2 SVGAGI. The CDR3 nucleotides are TGTGCCAGCAGTTACACTGGACAGGGGGCTGACTACACCTTC. Protein sequence: CASSYTGQGADYTF.

The count of this clone is one. The chain joins TRBV4-3 to TRBJ1-2; 10 bases are a match to TRBD1. There are 16 residues in the CDR3. Per germline, CDR1 LGHNA and CDR2 YSLEER. Trimming at V came to 0 bases and at J to 4 bases, leaving 5 bases not matched to a gene. In DNA form, the CDR3 reads TGCGCCAGCAGCCAAGAGGCGGGACAGGGGAGCTATGGCTACACCTTC. Protein: CASSQEAGQGSYGYTF.

In this sample, this clone turned up a few times. The chain carries TRBV4-1 and TRBJ1-1; D possibly corresponds to TRBD1 (5 bases). Trimming stripped 0 bases from V and 7 bases from J, with 15 bases between. CDR3 length: 15 amino acids. Germline CDR1 is MGHRA and CDR2 is YSYEKL. CDR3 sequence reads: CASSQESRQDIEAFF. Written as DNA, the CDR3 is TGCGCCAGCAGCCAAGAATCTCGGCAGGACATTGAAGCTTTCTTT.

This rearrangement joins TRBV18 to TRBJ1-5, with TRBD1 as a possible D gene (5 bases). The V end lost 3 bases, the J end lost 1 base, and 16 bases lay between the germline ends. This CDR3 has 17 residues. CDR1 KGHSH and CDR2 LQKENI come from the germline V gene. In nucleotides, the CDR3 is TGTGCCAGCTCACCCCTCCCGGCAGGGAAGAGCAATCAGCCCCAGCATTTT. Amino acid sequence: CASSPLPAGKSNQPQHF.

V usage is TRBV3-1 (or the pseudogene TRBV3-2) and J usage is TRBJ2-2; 9 positions agree with TRBD2. Germline values: CDR1 LGHDT, CDR2 YNNKEL (reference sequence). The CDR3 is 18 amino acids. V gave up 0 bases and J gave up 4 bases; unmatched junction bases: 9. CDR3 coding DNA: TGTGCCAGCAGCCAAGATACGGGTCTAGCGGGAATCACCGGGGAGCTGTTTTTT. Residues: CASSQDTGLAGITGELFF.

J is TRBJ2-1 and V is TRBV3-1 (or the pseudogene TRBV3-2); perhaps TRBD1 as D (5 bases). V shed 6 bases and J shed 7 bases, with 13 bases lying between them. Germline CDR1 LGHDT, CDR2 YNNKEL (reference sequence). The CDR3 contains 13 residues. The CDR3 sequence is CASRGPRANEQFF. DNA for the CDR3: TGTGCCAGCAGGGGGCCGCGAGCAAATGAGCAGTTCTTC.

The gene calls are TRBV18 and TRBJ2-3, with 7 bases that match TRBD2. Per germline, CDR1 KGHSH and CDR2 LQKENI. J lost 1 base, V lost 1 base, and 5 bases had no gene match. The CDR3 spans 16 residues. The CDR3 nucleotides read TGTGCCAGCTCACCACGCATAAGCGGGGGCACAGATACGCAGTATTTT. The encoded protein is CASSPRISGGTDTQYF.

The chain recombines TRBV4-3 with TRBJ1-4, with 10 bases lining up with TRBD1. Trimming removed 4 bases from V and 13 bases from J; junction bases left unmatched: 15. Germline V gene lookup returns CDR1 LGHNA and CDR2 YSLEER. This CDR3 is 16 amino acids long. The CDR3 DNA sequence: TGCGCCAGCAGCCTTAGTGCGGGGGACAGGGGATTAGGACTGTTTTTT. It specifies CASSLSAGDRGLGLFF.

The V call is TRBV20-1, the J call TRBJ2-3; D call uncertain. Germline V gene data show CDR1 as DFQATT and CDR2 as SNEGSKA (reference sequence). The CDR3 has 10 residues. The V end lost 6 bases, the J end lost 3 bases, and 4 bases lay between the germline ends. CDR3 nucleotide sequence: TGCAGTGCCCGGACAGATACGCAGTATTTT. Translated: CSARTDTQYF.

The V call is TRBV3-1 (or the pseudogene TRBV3-2), the J call TRBJ2-1; D is perhaps TRBD1 (5 bases). V shed 0 bases and J shed 0 bases, with 18 bases lying between them. Germline V gene data show CDR1 as LGHDT and CDR2 as YNNKEL (reference sequence). This CDR3 has 19 amino acids. The CDR3 spells CASSQDYLPRVSSYNEQFF. The CDR3 DNA is TGTGCCAGCAGCCAAGATTATCTACCCAGGGTTAGCTCCTACAATGAGCAGTTCTTC.

The count of this clone is one. In DNA form, the CDR3 reads TGCAGTGCTAGTGACGCGGGAGCATATGGCTACACCTTC. Translating it yields CSASDAGAYGYTF. This chain links TRBV20-1 with TRBJ1-2, with D uncertain. Per germline, CDR1 DFQATT and CDR2 SNEGSKA (reference sequence). V was pared by 3 bases and J by 5 bases, with 13 bases between. The CDR3 is 13 amino acids.

The CDR3 DNA reads TGTGCCAGCAGTATCCCCAATCCGGGACAGAGAGGGCCAAAACTGTTTTTT. It yields the protein CASSIPNPGQRGPKLFF. The genes are TRBV28 and TRBJ1-4; the match to TRBD1 covers 7 bases. Germline CDR1 MDHEN, CDR2 SYDVKM. V shed 5 bases, J shed 10 bases, and the junction held 19 bases outside the gene matches. CDR3 size: 17 residues.